This T cell receptor beta chain was found in a study of OX40 agonist ivuxolimab in advanced cancers. Overall study context: The drug used for patients, ivuxolimab, was an agonistic anti-OX40 (CD134) antibody. Three patients showed partial responses: one hepatocellular carcinoma and two cutaneous melanoma cases.

Trimming took 0 bases from V and 4 from J; bases not matched to a gene: 8. The CDR3 runs to 16 residues. From germline, CDR1 is LNHNV and CDR2 YYDKDF (reference sequence). TCRdb's copy holds only in-frame clones and misses some; the assay was immunoSEQ multiplex PCR. The table has more than 75,000 clones, approximately 80% seen once. The study's findings and limits: Expanded clones were, on average, more numerous in CD8+ T cells than in CD4+.

Remarks on this clone: Its specificity is not known.

The TCR comes from an adult with an advanced solid tumor such as melanoma, head and neck, liver or kidney cancer. The sample was CD4+ or CD8+ T cells sorted from blood, taken in a trial of the OX40 agonist ivuxolimab. The chain employs TRBV15 and TRBJ1-2; 7 nucleotides align to TRBD1. In nucleotides, the CDR3 is TGTGCCACCAGCAGAGAAAACTTAAACAGGGGCTATGGCTACACCTTC. Protein sequence: CATSRENLNRGYGYTF.